The 17 T cell receptor beta chains listed next were all sequenced from one sample in a study of preoperative IRX-2 immunotherapy in early breast cancer. The method was immunoSEQ multiplex PCR; TCRdb's version includes in-frame clones alone and lacks a portion of them. Counted here are around 6,000 clones, over 70% occurring once; the ten biggest clones make up roughly 18%. Sample treatment: preoperative locoregional IRX-2 cytokine immunotherapy. The sample here was tumor tissue, taken before IRX-2 immunotherapy. The receptors shown here come from a human donor with breast cancer.

The chain carries TRBV23-1 and TRBJ2-1; D gene uncertain. TRBV23-1 is marked as an open reading frame, function uncertain. This CDR3 is 13 amino acids long. V lost 6 bases to trimming and J lost 4 bases, with 10 bases between them. CDR3 DNA sequence: TGCGCCAGCAGCTTACGGAGTTACAATGAGCAGTTCTTC. Translation gives CASSLRSYNEQFF.

V and J are TRBV19 and TRBJ1-6; D unclear. The CDR3 covers 13 residues. Germline V gene lookup returns CDR1 LNHDA and CDR2 SQIVND (reference sequence). V lost 8 bases and J lost 0, with 5 bases in between. This CDR3 reads CASSGSYNSPLHF. DNA for the CDR3: TGTGCCAGTTCTGGCTCCTATAATTCACCCCTCCACTTT.

The chain couples TRBV2 to TRBJ1-5, with D possibly being TRBD1 (5 bases). This CDR3 has 15 residues. Trimming cost V 2 bases and J 3 bases, with 11 bases left between them. Germline-derived CDR1 and CDR2 are SNHLY and FYNNEI. In nucleotides, the CDR3 is TGTGCCAGCAGTGAAAGGGGCAGAGACAATCAGCCCCAGCATTTT. It specifies CASSERGRDNQPQHF.

The J gene is TRBJ1-1, the V gene TRBV29-1; D possibly corresponds to TRBD1 (5 bases). Per germline, CDR1 SQVTM and CDR2 ANQGSEA. Trimming stripped 6 bases from V and 2 bases from J, with 16 bases between. The CDR3 sequence is 14 residues long. This CDR3 reads CSVVKGSLNTEAFF. As DNA, the CDR3 is TGCAGCGTAGTCAAGGGGTCGCTTAACACTGAAGCTTTCTTT.

The chain uses TRBV6-8 and TRBJ2-6, with unresolved D. V lost 2 bases, J lost 0 bases, and 2 bases lay in between. The CDR3 is 14 amino acids. The germline V gene encodes CDR1 MNHGY and CDR2 SAAAGT. CDR3 loop: CASSYSSGANVLTF. CDR3 DNA: TGTGCCAGCAGTTACAGCTCTGGGGCCAACGTCCTGACTTTC.

This clone was recorded only once. The chain couples TRBV6-8 to TRBJ1-5, with 7 bases matching TRBD1. Trimming at V came to 2 bases and at J to 6 bases, leaving 4 bases not matched to a gene. The CDR3 spans 14 residues. CDR1 and CDR2 from the germline V gene are MNHGY and SAAAGT. The CDR3 nucleotides are TGTGCCAGCAGTTACGCGACAGGGAGTCAGCCCCAGCATTTT. Translating it yields CASSYATGSQPQHF.

This chain links TRBV6-8 with TRBJ2-5; TRBD2 agrees at 13 bases. V gave up 0 bases and J gave up 1 base; unmatched junction bases: 2. Germline V lookup: CDR1 MNHGY, CDR2 SAAAGT. CDR3 length: 17 residues. The DNA for the CDR3 is TGTGCCAGCAGTTACTCCGGACTAGCGGGGGCCCAAGAGACCCAGTACTTC. Protein: CASSYSGLAGAQETQYF.

This clone is labeled as medium-sized. The chain recombines TRBV19 with TRBJ1-5; D is uncertain. Trimming pared 6 bases from V and 0 bases from J, leaving 9 bases between. CDR1 and CDR2 from the germline V gene are LNHDA and SQIVND (reference sequence). The CDR3 has 14 amino acids. The CDR3 spells CASSPGYSNQPQHF. DNA for the CDR3: TGTGCCAGTAGCCCAGGTTATAGCAATCAGCCCCAGCATTTT.

This chain links TRBV19 with TRBJ2-5; D is possibly TRBD1 (7 bases). The J call may be wrong; the DNA end is better matched by TRBJ2-7. The CDR3 runs to 15 residues. Per germline, CDR1 LNHDA and CDR2 SQIVND (reference sequence). This CDR3 reads CASSIGRGASYEQYF. For the CDR3, the DNA is TGTGCCAGTAGTATCGGCAGGGGGGCCTCCTACGAGCAGTACTTC.

The chain recombines TRBV19 with TRBJ2-7, with TRBD1 identical over 7 bases. There are 14 residues in the CDR3. Looked up from germline, CDR1 is LNHDA and CDR2 is SQIVND (reference sequence). Trimming removed 7 bases from V and 0 bases from J; junction bases left unmatched: 6. The CDR3 DNA follows: TGTGCCAGTATGGCGCCAGGGGGCTCCTACGAGCAGTACTTC. Translation: CASMAPGGSYEQYF.

The rearrangement joins TRBV27 to TRBJ1-1; D may be TRBD1 (5 bases). CDR1 and CDR2 from the germline V gene are MNHEY and SMNVEV (reference sequence). Trimming pared 2 bases from V and 4 bases from J, leaving 8 bases between. The CDR3 consists of 13 residues. The CDR3 sequence is CASSLGGGTEAFF. CDR3 DNA: TGTGCCAGCAGTTTAGGGGGGGGCACTGAAGCTTTCTTT.

CDR3 in amino acids: CASSQTGVSGYTF. CDR3 bases: TGTGCCAGCAGCCAAACAGGGGTCAGCGGCTACACCTTC. The J gene is TRBJ1-2, the V gene TRBV7-8, with TRBD1 identical over 7 bases. The length of the CDR3 is 13 residues. Per the germline V gene, CDR1 is SGHVS and CDR2 is FQNEAQ. V lost 5 bases and J lost 8; bases outside the gene matches: 8. Combining the CDR3 with reference TRBV7-8 and TRBJ1-2 gives the whole variable domain GAGVSQSPRYKVAKRGQDVALRCDPISGHVSLFWYQQALGQGPEFLTYFQNEAQLDKSGLPSDRFFAERPEGSVSTLKIQRTQQEDSAVYLCASSQTGVSGYTFGSGTRLTVV.

V is TRBV18 and J is TRBJ2-1, with 14 bases that match TRBD2. Losses at the gene ends were 5 bases for V and 5 bases for J; bases not matched to a gene: 23. The germline V gene encodes CDR1 KGHSH and CDR2 LQKENI. CDR3 length: 22 amino acids. Written as DNA, the CDR3 is TGTGCCAGCTCATCCGAGTCCCGACTAGCGGGGGGGAGTCGTTTCGGGCACAATGAGCAGTTCTTC. It codes for CASSSESRLAGGSRFGHNEQFF.

This chain connects TRBV6-8 to TRBJ2-6; D gene uncertain. CDR1 and CDR2 from the germline V gene are MNHGY and SAAAGT. The CDR3 is 14 amino acids. Trimming removed 5 bases from V and 2 bases from J, with 7 bases in between. The CDR3 sequence: CASSRTAGANVLTF. The CDR3 DNA sequence: TGTGCCAGCAGTCGAACAGCTGGGGCCAACGTCCTGACTTTC.

The CDR3 DNA reads as TGTGCCAGCAGGGCAACTGGGGGCAATCAGCCCCAGCATTTT. Its protein product is CASRATGGNQPQHF. This chain connects TRBV11-3 to TRBJ1-5; D is unclear. The germline gives CDR1 SGHNT, CDR2 YENEEA. V lost 6 bases and J lost 2, with 11 bases in between. The CDR3 runs to 14 residues.

CDR3 protein: CASYSGQGRPNYGYTF. DNA of the CDR3: TGTGCCAGCTATAGCGGACAAGGAAGACCTAACTATGGCTACACCTTC. The chain is built from TRBV6-8 and TRBJ1-2; D may be TRBD1 (5 bases). The CDR3 is 16 residues long. V lost 8 bases, J lost 0 bases, and 19 bases lay in between. CDR1 and CDR2 from the germline V gene are MNHGY and SAAAGT.

The chain uses TRBV1 and TRBJ1-2. TRBV1 is recorded as a pseudogene. The CDR3 is 18 residues long. In DNA form, the CDR3 reads TGCGCCAGCAGCCAAGATCTGGGACCGGACCAACGTAACTATGGCTACACCTTC. Translation gives CASSQDLGPDQRNYGYTF.